Reported below is one T cell receptor beta chain. In germline, CDR1 is SGHDN, CDR2 FVKESK. The CDR3 covers 15 residues. V was clipped by 4 bases and J by 7 bases, with 16 bases between them. The data belong to a study of T cells after yellow fever vaccination. Each CDR3 protein gets one entry after TCRdb re-called the 5' RACE reads with MiXCR. The sample consists of about 170,000 distinct CDR3 sequences, about 11% of them appearing once. This TCR was sampled from a young man who received the YFV17D yellow fever vaccine. The chain couples TRBV14 to TRBJ1-4, with D tentatively TRBD1 (5 bases). Sample: CD8+ T cells sorted from PBMCs, taken 15 days after the yellow fever booster vaccination. CDR3: CASSLGTSMAEKLFF. The CDR3, as DNA: TGTGCCAGCAGCCTCGGGACCTCAATGGCTGAAAAACTGTTTTTT.